What follows are 3 T cell receptor beta chains derived from one specimen sequenced in a study of blood T cell repertoires in COVID-19. Data came from immunoSEQ multiplex PCR; TCRdb stores just in-frame clones and leaves some out. The sample has 300,000 to 350,000 clones; approximately 88% are singletons. Sequencing input: PBMCs or T cells enriched from blood (not recorded which). Receptors were obtained from a woman under 30 who had recovered from COVID-19.

V gene TRBV5-6 combines with J gene TRBJ1-2; no definite D call. The CDR3 loop spans 16 amino acids. Germline assignment: CDR1 SGHDT and CDR2 YYEEEE. Trimming took 0 bases from V and 2 from J, leaving 14 bases between them. CDR3 nucleotide sequence: TGTGCCAGCAGCTTGGGTCGCGGGATCCAAAACTATGGCTACACCTTC. It codes for CASSLGRGIQNYGYTF.

V and J are TRBV12-3 or TRBV12-4 and TRBJ1-6, with D possibly TRBD1 on 6 matching bases. Trimming left V 3 bases short and J 10 bases short, with 10 bases between. This CDR3 has 13 amino acids. For the CDR3, the DNA is TGTGCCAGCAGTTTTAAGGGGGAATCACCCCTCCACTTT. It codes for CASSFKGESPLHF.

The CDR3 sequence is CASSHYRQNSPLHF. CDR3 bases: TGTGCCAGTAGCCACTACAGACAGAATTCACCCCTCCACTTT. V gene TRBV19 combines with J gene TRBJ1-6; a weak D match, TRBD1 (5 bases). Trimming took 6 bases from V and 7 from J, leaving 13 bases between them. Germline V gene lookup returns CDR1 LNHDA and CDR2 SQIVND (reference sequence). This CDR3 contains 14 residues.